The 5 T cell receptor beta chains listed next were all sequenced from one sample in a study of cytomegalovirus exposure and HLA in healthy donors. Primers: 60 Vbeta forward and 13 Jbeta reverse. TCRdb's copy holds only in-frame clones and misses some; the assay was immunoSEQ multiplex PCR. The sample records 200,000 or so clones, almost 80% being singletons. The specimen was PBMCs. The origin of the receptors is a male donor in good health and CMV-seronegative.

V is TRBV25-1 and J is TRBJ2-7, with 11 bases matching TRBD2. The CDR3 contains 15 residues. In germline, CDR1 is MGHDK, CDR2 SYGVNS. V lost 5 bases, J lost 0 bases, and 3 bases stayed unmatched. The CDR3 here is CASSILAGVSYEQYF. The DNA of the CDR3 is TGTGCCAGCAGTATACTAGCGGGAGTCTCCTACGAGCAGTACTTC.

The V call is TRBV2, the J call TRBJ1-6, with TRBD1 matching 8 bases. Germline-derived CDR1 and CDR2 are SNHLY and FYNNEI. V lost 6 bases to trimming and J lost 7 bases; unmatched junction nucleotides: 5. The CDR3 is made up of 14 amino acids. CDR3 protein: CASSDRGRNSPLHF. In DNA, the CDR3 is TGTGCCAGCAGCGACAGGGGTAGGAATTCACCCCTCCACTTT. Based on the CDR3 plus reference TRBV2 and TRBJ1-6, the full variable domain is EPEVTQTPSHQVTQMGQEVILRCVPISNHLYFYWYRQILGQKVEFLVSFYNNEISEKSEIFDDQFSVERPDGSNFTLKIRSTKLEDSAMYFCASSDRGRNSPLHFGNGTRLTVT.

The chain links TRBV30 to TRBJ1-1; no firm D call. Germline V gene sequence: CDR1 GTSNPN, CDR2 SVGIG (reference sequence). This CDR3 has 15 amino acids. V was pared by 4 bases and J by 1 base, with 16 bases between. The CDR3 nucleotides are TGTGCCTGGACCCTTGGCACTTTAGCGAACACTGAAGCTTTCTTT. Residues: CAWTLGTLANTEAFF.

The V and J genes are TRBV9 and TRBJ2-2; D not certain. The CDR3 covers 15 residues. Germline-derived CDR1 and CDR2 are SGDLS and YYNGEE. Trimming shortened V by 0 bases and J by 1 base, and 7 bases separated the two germline ends. CDR3 nucleotides: TGTGCCAGCAGCGTAGCCAGTATGAACACCGGGGAGCTGTTTTTT. Its translation is CASSVASMNTGELFF.

The CDR3 DNA reads TGTGCCGAGGTTGCACCTCCACGCTCTGGAAACACCATATATTTT. It codes for CAEVAPPRSGNTIYF. This chain uses TRBV6-1 with TRBJ1-3; D unresolved. Germline-derived CDR1 and CDR2 are MNHNS and SASEGT. The CDR3 extends over 15 amino acids. V lost 11 bases and J lost 0, with 17 bases in between.